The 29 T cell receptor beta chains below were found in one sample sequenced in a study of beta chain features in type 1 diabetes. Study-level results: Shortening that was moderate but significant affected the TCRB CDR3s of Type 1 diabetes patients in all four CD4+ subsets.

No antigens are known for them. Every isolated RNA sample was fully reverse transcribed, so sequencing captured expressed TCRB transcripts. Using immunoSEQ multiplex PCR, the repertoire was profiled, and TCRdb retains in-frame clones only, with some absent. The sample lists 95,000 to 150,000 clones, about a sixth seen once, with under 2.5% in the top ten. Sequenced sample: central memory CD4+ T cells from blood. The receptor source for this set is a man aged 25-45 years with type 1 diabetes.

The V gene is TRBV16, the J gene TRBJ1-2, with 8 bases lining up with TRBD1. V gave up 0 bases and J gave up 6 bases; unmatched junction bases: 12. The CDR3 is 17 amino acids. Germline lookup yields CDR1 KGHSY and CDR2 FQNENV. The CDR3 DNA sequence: TGTGCCAGCAGCCAATCAGGGACAGGCTTGAAATTCGATGGCTACACCTTC. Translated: CASSQSGTGLKFDGYTF.

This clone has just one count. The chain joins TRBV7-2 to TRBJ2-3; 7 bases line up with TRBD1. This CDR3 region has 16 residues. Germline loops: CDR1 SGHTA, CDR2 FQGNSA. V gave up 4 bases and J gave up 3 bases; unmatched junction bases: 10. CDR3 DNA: TGTGCCAGCAGCTCCGGACAGGCCGTCCGGACAGATACGCAGTATTTT. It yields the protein CASSSGQAVRTDTQYF.

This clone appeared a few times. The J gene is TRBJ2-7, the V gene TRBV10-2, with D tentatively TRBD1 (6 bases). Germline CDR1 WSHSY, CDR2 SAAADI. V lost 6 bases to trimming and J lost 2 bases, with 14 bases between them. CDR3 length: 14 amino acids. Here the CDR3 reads CASSYRDQAYEQYF. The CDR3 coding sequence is TGCGCCAGCAGCTACAGGGATCAGGCCTACGAGCAGTACTTC.

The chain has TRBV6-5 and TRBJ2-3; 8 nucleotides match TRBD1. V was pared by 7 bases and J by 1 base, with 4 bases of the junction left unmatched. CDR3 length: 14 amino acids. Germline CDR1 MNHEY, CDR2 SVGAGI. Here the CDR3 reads CASTSDRGTDTQYF. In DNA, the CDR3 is TGTGCCAGCACTTCGGACAGGGGCACAGATACGCAGTATTTT.

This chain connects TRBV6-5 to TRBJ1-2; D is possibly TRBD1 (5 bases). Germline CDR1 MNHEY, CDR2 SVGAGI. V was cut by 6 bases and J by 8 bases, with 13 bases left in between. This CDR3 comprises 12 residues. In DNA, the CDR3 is TGTGCCAGCAGATCGTCGCAGGGCGGCTACACCTTC. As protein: CASRSSQGGYTF.

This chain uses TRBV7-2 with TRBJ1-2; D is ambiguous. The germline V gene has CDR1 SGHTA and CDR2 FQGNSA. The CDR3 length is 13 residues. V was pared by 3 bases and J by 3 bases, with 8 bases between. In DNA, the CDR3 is TGTGCCAGCAGCTTGTCTACAGACTATGGCTACACCTTC. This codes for CASSLSTDYGYTF.

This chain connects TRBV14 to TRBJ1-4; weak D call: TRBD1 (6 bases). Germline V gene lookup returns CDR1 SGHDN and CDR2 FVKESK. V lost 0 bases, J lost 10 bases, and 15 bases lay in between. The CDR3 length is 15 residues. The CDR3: CASSQDGQLFGKLFF. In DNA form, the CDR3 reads TGTGCCAGCAGCCAAGACGGACAGTTATTCGGAAAACTGTTTTTT.

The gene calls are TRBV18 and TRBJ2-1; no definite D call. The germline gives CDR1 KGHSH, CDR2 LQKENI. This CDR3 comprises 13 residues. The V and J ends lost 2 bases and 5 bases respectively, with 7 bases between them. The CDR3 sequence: CASSPMTNNEQFF. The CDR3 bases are TGTGCCAGCTCACCAATGACCAACAATGAGCAGTTCTTC. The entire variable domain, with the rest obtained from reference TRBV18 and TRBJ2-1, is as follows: NAGVMQNPRHLVRRRGQEARLRCSPMKGHSHVYWYRQLPEEGLKFMVYLQKENIIDESGMPKERFSAEFPKEGPSILRIQQVVRGDSAAYFCASSPMTNNEQFFGPGTRLTVL.

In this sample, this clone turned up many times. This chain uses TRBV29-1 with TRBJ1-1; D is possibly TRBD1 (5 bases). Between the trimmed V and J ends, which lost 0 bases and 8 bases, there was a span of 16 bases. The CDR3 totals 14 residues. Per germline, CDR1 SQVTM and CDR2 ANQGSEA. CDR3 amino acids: CSVEDRTSKREAFF. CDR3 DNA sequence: TGCAGCGTTGAAGATCGGACATCCAAGAGGGAAGCTTTCTTT.

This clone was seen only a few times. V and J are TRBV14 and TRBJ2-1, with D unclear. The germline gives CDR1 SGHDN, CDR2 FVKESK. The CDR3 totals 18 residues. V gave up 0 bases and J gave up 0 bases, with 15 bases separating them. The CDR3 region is CASSQDRLLPSSYNEQFF. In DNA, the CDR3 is TGTGCCAGCAGCCAAGATCGGCTTCTACCGAGCTCCTACAATGAGCAGTTCTTC.

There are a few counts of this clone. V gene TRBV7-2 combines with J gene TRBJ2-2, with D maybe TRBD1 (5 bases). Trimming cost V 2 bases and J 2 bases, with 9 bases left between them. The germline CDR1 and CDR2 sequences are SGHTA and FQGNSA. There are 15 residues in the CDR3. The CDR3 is CASSLTGTNTGELFF. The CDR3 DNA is TGTGCCAGCAGCTTAACAGGCACTAACACCGGGGAGCTGTTTTTT. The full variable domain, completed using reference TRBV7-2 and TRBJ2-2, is GAGVSQSPSNKVTEKGKDVELRCDPISGHTALYWYRQSLGQGLEFLIYFQGNSAPDKSGLPSDRFSAERTGGSVSTLTIQRTQQEDSAVYLCASSLTGTNTGELFFGEGSRLTVL.

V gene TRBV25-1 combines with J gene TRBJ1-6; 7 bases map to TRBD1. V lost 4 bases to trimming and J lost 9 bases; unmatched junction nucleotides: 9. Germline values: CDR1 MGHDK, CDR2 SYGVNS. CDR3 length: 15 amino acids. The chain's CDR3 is CASSVRGGDSSPLHF. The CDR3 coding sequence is TGTGCCAGCAGTGTCCGAGGTGGGGACAGTTCACCCCTCCACTTT.

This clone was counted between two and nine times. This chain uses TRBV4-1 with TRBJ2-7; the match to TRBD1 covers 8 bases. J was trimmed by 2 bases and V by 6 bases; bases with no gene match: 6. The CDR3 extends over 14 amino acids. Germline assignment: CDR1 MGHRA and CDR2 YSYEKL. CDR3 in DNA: TGCGCCAGCAGACCAAGGACAGGGCCCTACGAGCAGTACTTC. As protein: CASRPRTGPYEQYF.

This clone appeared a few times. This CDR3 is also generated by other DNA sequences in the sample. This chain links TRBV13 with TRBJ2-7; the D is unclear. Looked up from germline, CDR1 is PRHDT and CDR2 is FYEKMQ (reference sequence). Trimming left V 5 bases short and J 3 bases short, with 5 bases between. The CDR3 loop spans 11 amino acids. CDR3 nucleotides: TGTGCCAGCAGCCTCGGCTACGAGCAGTACTTC. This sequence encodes CASSLGYEQYF.

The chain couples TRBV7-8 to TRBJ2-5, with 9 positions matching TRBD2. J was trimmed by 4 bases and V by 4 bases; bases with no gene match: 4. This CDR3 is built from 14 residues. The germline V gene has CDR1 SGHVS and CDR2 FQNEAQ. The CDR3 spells CASSSYSGGETQYF. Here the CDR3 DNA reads TGTGCCAGCAGCTCCTATAGCGGGGGAGAGACCCAGTACTTC.

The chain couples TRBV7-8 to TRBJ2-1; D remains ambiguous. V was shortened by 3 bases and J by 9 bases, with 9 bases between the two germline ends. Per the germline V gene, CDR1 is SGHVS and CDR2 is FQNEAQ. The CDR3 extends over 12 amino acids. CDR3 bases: TGTGCCAGCAGCTTCGGAGATCGTGAGCAGTTCTTC. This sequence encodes CASSFGDREQFF.

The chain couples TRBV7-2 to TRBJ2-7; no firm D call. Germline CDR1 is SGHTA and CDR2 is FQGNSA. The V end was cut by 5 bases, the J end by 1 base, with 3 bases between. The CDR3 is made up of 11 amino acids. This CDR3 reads CASSRSYEQYF. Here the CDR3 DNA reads TGTGCCAGCAGCCGATCCTACGAGCAGTACTTC.

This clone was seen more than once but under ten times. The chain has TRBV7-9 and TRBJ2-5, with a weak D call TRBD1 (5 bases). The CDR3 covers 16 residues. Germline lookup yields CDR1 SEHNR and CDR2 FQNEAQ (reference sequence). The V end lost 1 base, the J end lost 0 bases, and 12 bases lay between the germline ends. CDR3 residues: CASSLGVGVYQETQYF. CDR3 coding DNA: TGTGCCAGCAGCTTAGGCGTAGGGGTGTACCAAGAGACCCAGTACTTC.

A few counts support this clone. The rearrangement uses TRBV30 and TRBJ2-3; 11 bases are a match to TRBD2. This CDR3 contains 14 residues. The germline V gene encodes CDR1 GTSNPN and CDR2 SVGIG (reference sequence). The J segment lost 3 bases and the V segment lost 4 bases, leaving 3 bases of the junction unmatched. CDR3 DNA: TGTGCCTGGACGAGGACTAGCGGGACAGATACGCAGTATTTT. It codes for CAWTRTSGTDTQYF.

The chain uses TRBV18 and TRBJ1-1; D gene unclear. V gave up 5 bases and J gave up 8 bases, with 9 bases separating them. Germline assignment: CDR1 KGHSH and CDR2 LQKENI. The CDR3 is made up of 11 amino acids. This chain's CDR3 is CASSIQREAFF. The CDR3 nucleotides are TGTGCCAGCTCAATCCAGCGGGAAGCTTTCTTT.

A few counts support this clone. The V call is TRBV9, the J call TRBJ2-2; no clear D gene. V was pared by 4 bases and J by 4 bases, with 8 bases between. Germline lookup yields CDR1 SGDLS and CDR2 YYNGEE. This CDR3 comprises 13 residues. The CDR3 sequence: CASSPRLTGELFF. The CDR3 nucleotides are TGTGCCAGCAGCCCACGACTCACCGGGGAGCTGTTTTTT.

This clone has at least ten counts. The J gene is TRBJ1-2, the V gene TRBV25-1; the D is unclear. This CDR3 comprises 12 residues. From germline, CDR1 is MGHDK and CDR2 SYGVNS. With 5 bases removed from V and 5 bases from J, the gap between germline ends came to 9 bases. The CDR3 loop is CASSQWVYGYTF. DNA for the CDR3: TGTGCCAGCAGTCAATGGGTTTATGGCTACACCTTC.

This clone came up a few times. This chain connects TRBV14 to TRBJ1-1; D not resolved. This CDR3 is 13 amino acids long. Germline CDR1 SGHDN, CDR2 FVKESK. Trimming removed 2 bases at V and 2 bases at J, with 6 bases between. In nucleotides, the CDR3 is TGTGCCAGCAGCCAACAGAGAAACACTGAAGCTTTCTTT. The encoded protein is CASSQQRNTEAFF.

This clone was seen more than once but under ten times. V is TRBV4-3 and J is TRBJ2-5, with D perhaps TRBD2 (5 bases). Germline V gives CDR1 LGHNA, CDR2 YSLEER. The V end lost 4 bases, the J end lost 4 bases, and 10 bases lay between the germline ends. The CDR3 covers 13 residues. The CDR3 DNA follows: TGCGCCAGCAGCCTTCTCCGGGGAGAGACCCAGTACTTC. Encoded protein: CASSLLRGETQYF.

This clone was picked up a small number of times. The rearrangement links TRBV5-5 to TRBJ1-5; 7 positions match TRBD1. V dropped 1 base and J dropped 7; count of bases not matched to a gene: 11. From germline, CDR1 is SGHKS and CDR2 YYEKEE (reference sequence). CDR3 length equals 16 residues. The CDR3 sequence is CASSLTNRGSTQPQHF. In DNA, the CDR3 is TGTGCCAGCAGCTTGACCAACAGGGGATCAACGCAGCCCCAGCATTTT.

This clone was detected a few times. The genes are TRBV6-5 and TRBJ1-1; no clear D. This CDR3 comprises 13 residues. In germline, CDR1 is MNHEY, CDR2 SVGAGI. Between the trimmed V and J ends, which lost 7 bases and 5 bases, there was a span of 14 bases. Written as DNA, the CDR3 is TGTGCCAGCAATTTTAGGGATCGGACTGAAGCTTTCTTT. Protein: CASNFRDRTEAFF.

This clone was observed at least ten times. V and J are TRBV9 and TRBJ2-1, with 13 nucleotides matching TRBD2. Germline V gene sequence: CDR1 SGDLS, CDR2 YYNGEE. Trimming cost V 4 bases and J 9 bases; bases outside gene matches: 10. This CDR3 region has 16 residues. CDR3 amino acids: CASSPGLAGAQGEQFF. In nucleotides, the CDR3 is TGTGCCAGCAGCCCTGGACTAGCGGGGGCCCAGGGTGAGCAGTTCTTC.

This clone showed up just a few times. The CDR3 reads CASSQDDATQETQYF. CDR3 coding DNA: TGCGCCAGCAGCCAAGATGACGCGACACAAGAGACCCAGTACTTC. V gene TRBV4-1 combines with J gene TRBJ2-5; D is unclear. The germline gives CDR1 MGHRA, CDR2 YSYEKL. CDR3 length: 15 residues. The ends were cut back, 0 bases at V and 2 bases at J, with 10 bases in the middle.

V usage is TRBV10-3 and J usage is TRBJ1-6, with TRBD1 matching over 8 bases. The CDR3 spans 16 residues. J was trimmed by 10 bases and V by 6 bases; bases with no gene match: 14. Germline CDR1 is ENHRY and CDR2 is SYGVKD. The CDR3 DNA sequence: TGTGCCATCAGCGACGGGACAGGAGGCCCGGGGTCACCCCTCCACTTT. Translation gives CAISDGTGGPGSPLHF.